This T cell receptor beta chain was profiled in a study of molecular identifiers for immune sequencing clone quantification. Whole-study results and caveats: Whereas clones above 20 RNA copies held under 1% of naive-cell molecules, they held over 98% of effector molecules.

Making the bulk TCR libraries relied on previously described methods and listed TCR primers. TCRdb ran MiXCR on the PCR reads and lists one entry per CDR3 protein. The sample includes more than 95,000 distinct CDR3 sequences, approximately 25% seen only once; the top ten take roughly 1%. Libraries of naive CD8 T cells were made from around 20,000 to 1,000,000 sorted cells. They used 10%, 30% or 50% RNA. As CD8+CD4-CCR7+CD45RA+ cells, naive CD8 T cells were sorted. This clonotype is deemed medium-sized (0.01 to 0.1%). Its antigen is still unknown. The CDR3 has 12 amino acids. Germline CDR1 is LGHDT and CDR2 is YNNKEL (reference sequence). V gave up 4 bases and J gave up 1 base, with 5 bases separating them.

The chain uses TRBV3-1 and TRBJ2-7; D is undetermined. Sequenced sample: naive CD8+ T cells from blood, with Jurkat cell RNA spiked in. Subset described: FACS-sorted CD8+CD4-CCR7+CD45RA+ naive T cells. This receptor was taken from a human donor in good health. Some libraries in this study had Jurkat cell RNA spiked in. CDR3 amino acids: CASSPGSYEQYF. The CDR3, as DNA: TGTGCCAGCAGCCCCGGTTCCTACGAGCAGTACTTC.